This note documents a single TCR beta chain sequence. Its antigen is not identified. These data originate in a study of post-analysis software for immune sequencing data. Prepared TCR beta cDNA libraries contained unique molecular identifiers. There were 1 to 10 million T cells, and approximately 480,000 cDNA molecules came from them. Using its own MiXCR run on the PCR reads, TCRdb lists one record per CDR3 protein. The sample has 650,000 to 850,000 distinct CDR3 sequences, approximately 53% seen once. The CDR3 sequence is 14 residues long. Study-level points and caveats: Five TRBV segments appeared more often in patients than in controls, and TRBV5-6, TRBV5-1 and TRBV20-1 were among these. For normalized Chao1 diversity, multiple sclerosis patients scored significantly lower than controls did.

The clonotype originates from a girl between 5 and 17 years old with multiple sclerosis. Sequencing was carried out using blood. The chain is built from TRBV12-3 or TRBV12-4 and TRBJ2-7; 8 bases match TRBD2. Judging by the DNA end, TRBJ2-5 fits better; the J call may be wrong. CDR3 residues: CASSRIRGGATQYF. The CDR3 DNA reads TGTGCCAGCAGTCGCATCCGGGGGGGCGCGACCCAGTACTTC.